These T cell receptor beta chains were read from a single sample in a study of shared clonotypes between healthy human individuals. Using immunoSEQ multiplex PCR, the repertoire was profiled, and TCRdb retains in-frame clones only, with some absent. The table shows about 2.4 million clones, with 93% occurring only once. The sequenced material came from naive CD4+ T cells from PBMCs. The receptors originated from a man aged 18 to 30 in good health. Some clones in this sample may be carry-over from other donors' samples. The CDR3 runs from the conserved cysteine through the conserved F or W. D genes are given only for firm matches. Clone sizes are given selectively: once, few, many, or a class where the clone is expanded.

V gene	D gene	J gene	clone size	CDR3 DNA	CDR3 protein
TRBV5-1	NA	TRBJ1-1	NA	TGCGCCAGCAGTTCCGGGACACTGAACACTGAAGCTTTCTTT	CASSSGTLNTEAFF
TRBV2	NA	TRBJ1-3	NA	TGTGCCAGCAGGAGAGAACAGGTTCCCCTCTCTGGAAACACCATATATTTT	CASRREQVPLSGNTIYF
TRBV6-1	NA	TRBJ2-3	NA	TGTGCCAGCAGTGTGGGGTGGCGCTCTAGCACAGATACGCAGTATTTT	CASSVGWRSSTDTQYF
TRBV5-1	NA	TRBJ1-1	NA	TGCGCCAGCAGCGCCTTGACAGCGAACACTGAAGCTTTCTTT	CASSALTANTEAFF
TRBV7-2	NA	TRBJ1-4	NA	TGTGCCAGCAGCTCCGTTCGACACGAAAAACTGTTTTTT	CASSSVRHEKLFF
TRBV28	NA	TRBJ2-7	NA	TGTGCCAGCAGTTTATGGAGGGGCAGGGGGGATATCGAGCAGTACTTC	CASSLWRGRGDIEQYF
TRBV5-6	NA	TRBJ1-3	NA	TGTGCCACATATTCAAGGGGCTCTGGAAACACCATATATTTT	CATYSRGSGNTIYF
TRBV7-2	TRBD2	TRBJ2-2	NA	TGTGCCAGCAGCTTAGGCTCTAGCGGGAGCTCCGGGGAGCTGTTTTTT	CASSLGSSGSSGELFF
TRBV2	NA	TRBJ2-2	few	TGTGCCAGCAACGAGCGTCCCGGGGAGCTGTTTTTT	CASNERPGELFF
TRBV5-1	TRBD1	TRBJ2-5	NA	TGCGCCAGCAGCATGGGACAGCCCCAAGAGACCCAGTACTTC	CASSMGQPQETQYF
TRBV30	NA	TRBJ1-1	NA	TGTGCCTGGGGCAGAGACACTGAAGCTTTCTTT	CAWGRDTEAFF
TRBV5-4	NA	TRBJ1-2	NA	TGTGCCAGCACTTACTGGGGGGATGGCTACACCTTC	CASTYWGDGYTF
TRBV18	TRBD1	TRBJ2-3	NA	TGTGCCAGCTCACAGGGGGCGACTAGCACAGATACGCAGTATTTT	CASSQGATSTDTQYF
TRBV19	NA	TRBJ2-7	NA	TGTGCCAGTAGTGTCCTGCGGGGTAACGAGCAGTACTTC	CASSVLRGNEQYF
TRBV18	TRBD1	TRBJ1-1	NA	TGTGCCAGCTCACGGGGGGACAGGGGCACTGAAGCTTTCTTT	CASSRGDRGTEAFF
TRBV19	NA	TRBJ2-6	NA	TGTGCCAGCGTTCAGGCATCTGGGGCCAACGTCCTGACTTTC	CASVQASGANVLTF
TRBV7-9	TRBD2	TRBJ2-3	NA	TGTGCCAGCAGCCCGGGACTATCCAACACAGATACGCAGTATTTT	CASSPGLSNTDTQYF
TRBV28	NA	TRBJ1-5	NA	TGTGCCAGCCAACCTATGAGGTTTTCGTATCAGCCCCAGCATTTT	CASQPMRFSYQPQHF
TRBV30	TRBD1	TRBJ1-5	NA	TGTGCCTGGAGGGGACAGGGAACTCAGCCCCAGCATTTT	CAWRGQGTQPQHF
TRBV5-1	NA	TRBJ1-2	NA	TGCGCCAGCAGCAGCTCTAACTATGGCTACACCTTC	CASSSSNYGYTF
TRBV5-1	NA	TRBJ1-5	NA	TGCGCCAGCAGCTCAGAGGGCGGGAATCAGCCCCAGCATTTT	CASSSEGGNQPQHF
TRBV5-4	TRBD1	TRBJ2-3	once	TGTGCCAGCAGCTTTCCGACAGGGAAGAGCACAGATACGCAGTATTTT	CASSFPTGKSTDTQYF
TRBV10-3	NA	TRBJ2-1	NA	TGTGCCATCAGTGAGTCTAGGGGGAGTAACAATGAGCAGTTCTTC	CAISESRGSNNEQFF
TRBV2	NA	TRBJ2-7	NA	TGTGCCAGCGGAGAAAGATTCTACGAGCAGTACTTC	CASGERFYEQYF
TRBV6-1	NA	TRBJ2-7	NA	TGTGCCAGCAGTGACCAGGGGACATTCTACGAGCAGTACTTC	CASSDQGTFYEQYF
TRBV7-2	NA	TRBJ1-5	NA	TGTGCCAGCAGCTTAGATCGGGGGGGTTATCAGCCCCAGCATTTT	CASSLDRGGYQPQHF
TRBV5-1	NA	TRBJ1-2	once	TGCGCCAGCAGCTTGAAGGAGACAGGAACTCTTAACTATGGCTACACCTTC	CASSLKETGTLNYGYTF
TRBV11-2	NA	TRBJ2-2	NA	TGTGCCAGCAGCTTACTCCCCATCCTCCCGGACACCGGGGAGCTGTTTTTT	CASSLLPILPDTGELFF
TRBV6-1	NA	TRBJ2-5	NA	TGTGCCAGCAGTGCAGGGCCTCTCGGACAGACGGAGACCCAGTACTTC	CASSAGPLGQTETQYF
TRBV6-1	NA	TRBJ1-5	NA	TGTGCCAGCAGTGAAGGTGGGGGCTATAGCAATCAGCCCCAGCATTTT	CASSEGGGYSNQPQHF
TRBV2	NA	TRBJ2-7	NA	TGTGCCAGCAGGTTGGCCGGGGCCGGCGGCGAGCAGTACTTC	CASRLAGAGGEQYF
TRBV12-5	NA	TRBJ2-1	NA	TGTGCTAGTGGTTTGGCCCGGTCGGGCGTTTCTAATGGCAATGAGCAGTTCTTC	CASGLARSGVSNGNEQFF
TRBV9	NA	TRBJ2-3	NA	TGTGCCAGCAGCGTAGGACAGTTTGTCACAGATACGCAGTATTTT	CASSVGQFVTDTQYF
TRBV29-1	TRBD1	TRBJ1-4	NA	TGCAGCGCTCTCCGGGACAGTAATGAAAAACTGTTTTTT	CSALRDSNEKLFF
TRBV29-1	NA	TRBJ2-7	NA	TGCAGCGTTTCCCATCCGGGACGGCCGGGGTACGAGCAGTACTTC	CSVSHPGRPGYEQYF
TRBV5-1	TRBD1	TRBJ2-7	NA	TGCGCCAGCAGCTTGGCGGGACAGACGTACAACGAGCAGTACTTC	CASSLAGQTYNEQYF
TRBV7-2	TRBD2	TRBJ2-1	NA	TGTGCCAGCAGCTCGCCCCGGGAGGGCCTCATACGTGAGCAGTTCTTC	CASSSPREGLIREQFF
TRBV5-4	NA	TRBJ2-1	NA	TGTGCCAGCAGCGACGACCCTCCGCAGTTCTTC	CASSDDPPQFF
TRBV5-1	NA	TRBJ2-5	NA	TGCGCCAGCAGCATCCAACAACCAAGAGACCAGTACTTC	CASSIQQPRDQYF
TRBV7-9	NA	TRBJ2-7	NA	TGTGCCAGCAGCTTTGACGGCACGTATGACGAGCAGTACTTC	CASSFDGTYDEQYF
TRBV5-1	NA	TRBJ2-7	NA	TGCGCCAGCAGCTTCGGACAGCCTGGGAACGAGCAGTACTTC	CASSFGQPGNEQYF
TRBV18	NA	TRBJ2-3	NA	TGTGCCAGCTCACGTGAGCAGGGTAGCACAGATACGCAGTATTTT	CASSREQGSTDTQYF